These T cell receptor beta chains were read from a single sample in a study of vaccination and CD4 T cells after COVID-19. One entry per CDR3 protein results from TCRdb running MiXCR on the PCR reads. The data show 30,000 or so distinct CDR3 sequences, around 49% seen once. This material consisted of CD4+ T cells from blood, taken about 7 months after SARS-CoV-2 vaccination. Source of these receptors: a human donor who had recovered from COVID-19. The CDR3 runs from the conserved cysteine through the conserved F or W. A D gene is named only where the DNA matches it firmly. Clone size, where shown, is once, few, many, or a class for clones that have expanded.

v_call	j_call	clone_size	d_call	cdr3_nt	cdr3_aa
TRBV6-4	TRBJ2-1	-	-	TGTGCCAGCAGTGAGACAGTGTCGGATGTCAATGAGCAGTTCTTC	CASSETVSDVNEQFF
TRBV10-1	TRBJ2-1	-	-	TGCGCCAGCAGTGAGTTAGGATGGGGAGGTGAGCAGTTCTTC	CASSELGWGGEQFF
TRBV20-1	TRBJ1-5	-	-	TGCAGTGCTAGAACCCAATTCAATCAGCCCCAGCATTTT	CSARTQFNQPQHF
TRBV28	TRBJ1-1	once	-	TGTGCCAGCACTATACAGGCGACGAACACTGAAGCTTTCTTT	CASTIQATNTEAFF
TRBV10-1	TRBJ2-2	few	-	TGCGCCAGCAGTGAGTCGGGCGCCGGGGAGCTGTTTTTT	CASSESGAGELFF
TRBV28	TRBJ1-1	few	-	TGTGCCAGCACTCAGACAGACCTCGCTGAAGCTTTCTTT	CASTQTDLAEAFF
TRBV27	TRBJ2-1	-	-	TGTGCCAGCAGTTTGGGGTTCCGCAACAATGAGCAGTTCTTC	CASSLGFRNNEQFF
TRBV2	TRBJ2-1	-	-	TGTGCCAGCAGTGTAATCACCCTCCCTGAGCAGTTCTTC	CASSVITLPEQFF
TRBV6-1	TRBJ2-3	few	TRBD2	TGTGCCAGCAGTGGACTAGCGGGAGGCACAGATACGCAGTATTTT	CASSGLAGGTDTQYF
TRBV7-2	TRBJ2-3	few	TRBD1	TGTGCCAGCAGCTTAGTGGGACAGGTCACAGATACGCAGTATTTT	CASSLVGQVTDTQYF
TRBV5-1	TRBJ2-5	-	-	TGCGCCAGCAGCCCCAACCAAGAGACCCAGTACTTC	CASSPNQETQYF
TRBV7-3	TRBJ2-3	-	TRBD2	TGTGCCAGCAGAGCTAGCGGGTTGGGATTGGATACGCAGTATTTT	CASRASGLGLDTQYF
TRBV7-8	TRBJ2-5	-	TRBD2	TGTGCCAGCAGACTAGCGGGAGAAGAGACCCAGTACTTC	CASRLAGEETQYF
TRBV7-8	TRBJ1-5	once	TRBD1	TGTGCCAGCAGCTTAGCGCGTGGACAGGCGAGTTTAAATCAGCCCCAGCATTTT	CASSLARGQASLNQPQHF
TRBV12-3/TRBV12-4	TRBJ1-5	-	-	TGTGCCAGCAGTTTAGTGCCGGCCATTGAGTCAGCCCAGCATTTT	CASSLVPAIESAQHF
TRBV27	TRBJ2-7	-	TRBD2	TGTGCCAGCAGTTTAACGGCTAGCGGCATATCCTACGAGCAGTACTTC	CASSLTASGISYEQYF
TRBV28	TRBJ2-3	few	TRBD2	TGTGCCAGCAGTTCCGCCGGGACTAGCGGGGGGACCTACACAGATACGCAGTATTTT	CASSSAGTSGGTYTDTQYF
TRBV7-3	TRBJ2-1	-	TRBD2	TGTGCCAGCAGCTTAAATAGCGGGAGGCAAGATGAGCAGTTCTTC	CASSLNSGRQDEQFF
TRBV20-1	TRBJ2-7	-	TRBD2	TGCAGTGTTACCAGCGGGAGGGCCTGGACCTACGAGCAGTACTTC	CSVTSGRAWTYEQYF
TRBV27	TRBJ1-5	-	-	TGTGCCAGCAGCGAGTCATCAGGGGAGATAGGGCAGCCCCAGCATTTT	CASSESSGEIGQPQHF
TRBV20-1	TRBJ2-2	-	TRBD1	TGCAGTGCTAGAGGAGAACAGGGGGCCGGGGAGCTGTTTTTT	CSARGEQGAGELFF
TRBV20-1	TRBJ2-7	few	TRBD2	TGCAGTGCTGGGTCGAGCGGGAGGCTCGACGAGCAGTACTTC	CSAGSSGRLDEQYF